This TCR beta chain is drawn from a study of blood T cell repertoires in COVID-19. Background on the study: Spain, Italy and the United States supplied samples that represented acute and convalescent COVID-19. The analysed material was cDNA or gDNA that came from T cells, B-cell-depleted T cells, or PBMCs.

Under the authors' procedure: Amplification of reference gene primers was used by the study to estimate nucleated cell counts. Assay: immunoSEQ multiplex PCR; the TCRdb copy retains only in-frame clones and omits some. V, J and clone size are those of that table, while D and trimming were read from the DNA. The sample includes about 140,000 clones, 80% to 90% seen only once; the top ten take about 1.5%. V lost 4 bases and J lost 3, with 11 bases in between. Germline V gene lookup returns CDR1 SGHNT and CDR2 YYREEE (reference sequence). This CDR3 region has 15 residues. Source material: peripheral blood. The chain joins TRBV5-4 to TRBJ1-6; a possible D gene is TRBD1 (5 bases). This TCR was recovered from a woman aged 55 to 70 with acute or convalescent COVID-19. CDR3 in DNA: TGTGCCAGCAGCACCGACAGAAGCTATAATTCACCCCTCCACTTT. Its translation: CASSTDRSYNSPLHF.